The present TCR beta chain was sequenced within a study of radiotherapy plus CTLA-4 blockade in lung cancer (dated by TCRdb to the late 2010s). Regarding the study in general: Among enrolled patients, 15% to 20% had an objective response and about 30% reached disease control. On the study overall, not on this receptor specifically: After treatment with radiotherapy and ipilimumab, TCR clones that came from tumors expanded in the peripheral blood. The strongest predictors of response were reported to be early dynamic shifts in blood T cell clones along with a rise in serum interferon-beta following radiation.

CDR1 LGHNA and CDR2 YSLEER are derived from the germline V gene. Trimming costs V 0 bases and J 8 bases, and their ends lie 19 bases apart. The CDR3 contains 16 residues, cysteine and phenylalanine counted. The DNA shown is the 48-base CDR3, in frame from base 1. In this study, focal radiation therapy paired with CTLA-4 blockade (ipilimumab) was tested in patients who had chemo-refractory metastatic non-small-cell lung cancer. Library prep was done by the immunoSEQ multiplex PCR assay. The table was pulled from immuneACCESS by TCRdb, which kept in-frame rearrangements only. Such tables lose some clones; where checked, under half of the loss comes from unresolved V genes, and the rest has no known cause. This sample holds 60,000 to 70,000 clones; 79% were observed only once. In total, the top ten clones hold over 7.5% of the sample. Comment on this clone: The specificity of this receptor is unknown. No base quality values were provided; no much bigger clone lies one nucleotide off.

The TCR comes from a human donor with non-small cell lung cancer who had a complete response to radiotherapy plus ipilimumab. The sequenced sample was peripheral blood, obtained from a patient treated with radiotherapy plus ipilimumab. The chain joins TRBV4-3 to TRBJ2-5; the D segment could be TRBD2, given 6 matching bases. The CDR3 protein is CASSQDFAGGEGTQYF. Here is the DNA: TGCGCCAGCAGCCAAGATTTTGCAGGCGGGGAAGGTACCCAGTACTTC.